Sequencing of this T cell receptor (beta chain) was carried out in a study of CD8+CD57+ T cells in acquired aplastic anemia. This CDR3 spans 14 amino acids. The ends lost 6 bases at V and 3 bases at J; junction bases unmatched: 5. Germline V lookup: CDR1 LNHDA, CDR2 SQIVND (reference sequence). Genomic DNA, serving as template, underwent TCR beta VDJ and CDR3 profiling. TCRdb recomputed calls from the reads with MiXCR, one row per CDR3 protein. There are approximately 200,000 distinct CDR3 sequences in the sample; 40% to 60% occur only once, and about 20% lies in the top ten. The authors sequenced patients whose flow cytometry had shown CD8+CD57+ cell expansion.

Sample: sorted CD4+, CD8+, or CD8+CD57+ T cells (not recorded which) from PBMCs. V gene TRBV19 combines with J gene TRBJ1-3; 7 nucleotides line up with TRBD1. The receptor comes from a human donor with aplastic anemia. The CDR3, as DNA: TGTGCCAGTAGGCGACAGGGCGGTGGAAACACCATATATTTT. This gives the protein CASRRQGGGNTIYF.